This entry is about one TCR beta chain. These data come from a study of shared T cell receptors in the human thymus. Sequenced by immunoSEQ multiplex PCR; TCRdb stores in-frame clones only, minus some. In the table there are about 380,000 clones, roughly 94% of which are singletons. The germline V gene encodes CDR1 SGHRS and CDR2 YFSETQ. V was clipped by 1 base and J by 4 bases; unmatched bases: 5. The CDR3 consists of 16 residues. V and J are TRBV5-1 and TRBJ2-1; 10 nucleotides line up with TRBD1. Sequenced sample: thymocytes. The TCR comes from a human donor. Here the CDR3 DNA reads TGCGCCAGCAGCTTGAGATGGGACAGGGGATACAATGAGCAGTTCTTC. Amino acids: CASSLRWDRGYNEQFF.